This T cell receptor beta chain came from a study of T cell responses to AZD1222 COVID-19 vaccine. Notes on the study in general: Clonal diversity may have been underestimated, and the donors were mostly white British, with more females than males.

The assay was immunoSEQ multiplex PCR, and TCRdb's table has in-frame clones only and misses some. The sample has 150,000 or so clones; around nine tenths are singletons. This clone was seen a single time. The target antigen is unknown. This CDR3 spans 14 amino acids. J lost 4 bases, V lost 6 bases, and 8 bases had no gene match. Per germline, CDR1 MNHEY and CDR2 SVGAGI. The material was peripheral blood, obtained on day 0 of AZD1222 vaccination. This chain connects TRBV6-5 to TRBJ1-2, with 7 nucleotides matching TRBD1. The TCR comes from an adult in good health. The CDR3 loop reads CASRFGGQFYGYTF. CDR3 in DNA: TGTGCCAGCAGATTTGGGGGACAGTTCTATGGCTACACCTTC.